These T cell receptor beta chains were read from a single sample in a study of regulatory T cells in long-lasting Graves disease. TCRdb used MiXCR to reprocess the multiplex PCR reads, holding one entry per CDR3 protein. This table has roughly 450,000 distinct CDR3 sequences, roughly 20% appearing once. Sequenced here: peripheral blood mononuclear cells (PBMCs), sampled when the disease was refractory, from a patient treated with antithyroid drugs. These receptors all come from a female donor with Graves disease. Both conserved end residues are part of each CDR3. Each record gives: D gene, clone size, J gene, V gene, CDR3 DNA, CDR3 protein. The D gene is left open where the match is weak. Size values are once, few and many counts, or a class for expanded clones, and some rows have none.

>TRBD1|many|TRBJ1-2|TRBV12-3/TRBV12-4
TGTGCCAGCAGTTTAGGGGACAGCCACTATGGCTACACCTTC
CASSLGDSHYGYTF
>TRBD2|many|TRBJ2-7|TRBV28
TGTGCCAGCAGTCCCGTGGGGGAGGGTTACTACGAGCAGTACTTC
CASSPVGEGYYEQYF
>NA|many|TRBJ1-2|TRBV12-3/TRBV12-4
TGTGCCAGCACGTACTACGGGGCAGGGGTTAATGGCTACACCTTC
CASTYYGAGVNGYTF
>NA|NA|TRBJ1-5|TRBV9
TGTGCCAGCAGCTGGAGGGGAAAAAGCAATCAGCCCCAGCATTTT
CASSWRGKSNQPQHF
>NA|NA|TRBJ1-2|TRBV4-2
TGTGCCAGCAGCCAGCCGAGAGAGATTAACTATGGCTACACCTTC
CASSQPREINYGYTF
>NA|many|TRBJ1-2|TRBV6-4
TGTGCCAGCTTTAGATCTAACTATGGCTACACCTTC
CASFRSNYGYTF
>TRBD2|NA|TRBJ2-1|TRBV24-1
TGTGCCACCAGTGACGGGACTAGCGTCTACAATGAGCAGTTCTTC
CATSDGTSVYNEQFF
>NA|NA|TRBJ2-5|TRBV4-1
TGCGCCAGCAGTTTCCGGGACACTAGTATGGAGACCCAGTACTTC
CASSFRDTSMETQYF
>NA|many|TRBJ2-6|TRBV10-3
TGTGCCATCAGGACACCTGGGGCCAACGTCCTGACTTTC
CAIRTPGANVLTF
>TRBD2|few|TRBJ2-7|TRBV7-9
TGTGCCAGCAGCTTAGTTAGCGGGAGGTACGAGCAGTACTTC
CASSLVSGRYEQYF
>NA|many|TRBJ2-7|TRBV6-2/TRBV6-3
TGTGCCAGCAGCCCCCCGGGGACTTCCTACGAGCAGTACTTC
CASSPPGTSYEQYF
>NA|many|TRBJ1-5|TRBV2
TGTGCCAGCAGTGAAAGGGAAGTTTATAGCAATCAGCCCCAGCATTTT
CASSEREVYSNQPQHF
>NA|many|TRBJ1-3|TRBV2
TGTGCCAGCAGTGAGTGGACAGACTCTGGAAACACCATATATTTT
CASSEWTDSGNTIYF
>NA|NA|TRBJ2-2|TRBV5-1
TGCGCCAGCAGCCCGCGGGCAGGGACCGCGAACACCGGGGAGCTGTTTTTT
CASSPRAGTANTGELFF
>TRBD1|NA|TRBJ2-7|TRBV13
TGTGCCAGCAGCTCAGAGGGGACAGACTACGAGCAGTACTTC
CASSSEGTDYEQYF
>TRBD2|few|TRBJ2-3|TRBV7-3
TGTGCCAGCAGCGCGGTAGCGGGCGCAGATACGCAGTATTTT
CASSAVAGADTQYF
>TRBD2|NA|TRBJ2-5|TRBV5-1
TGCGCCAGCAGCACCGGGACTAGCGGACACTTCCAAGAGACCCAGTACTTC
CASSTGTSGHFQETQYF
>TRBD1|many|TRBJ2-7|TRBV28
TGTGCCAGCAGTGGGACAGCCTACTACGAGCAGTACTTC
CASSGTAYYEQYF
>NA|NA|TRBJ1-1|TRBV5-6
TGTGCCAGCAGCTTGGCCGGGACAAAGGTGACTGAAGCTTTCTTT
CASSLAGTKVTEAFF
>NA|few|TRBJ2-5|TRBV7-3
TGTGCCAGCAGCTTAACCCCCCGAGAGACCCAGTACTTC
CASSLTPRETQYF
>NA|many|TRBJ1-5|TRBV2
TGTGCCAGCACCGGCCTGGGAAATCAGCCCCAGCATTTT
CASTGLGNQPQHF
>NA|NA|TRBJ2-7|TRBV6-1
TGTGCCAGCAGTGCAACACAAGTTTACGAGCAGTACTTC
CASSATQVYEQYF
>TRBD1|NA|TRBJ1-1|TRBV29-1
TGCAGCGTAGACGAGAACAGGGGGAACACTGAAGCTTTCTTT
CSVDENRGNTEAFF
>TRBD1|NA|TRBJ2-5|TRBV5-1
TGCGCCAGCAGTCCGACAGGGAGCCAAGAGACCCAGTACTTC
CASSPTGSQETQYF
>TRBD1|many|TRBJ2-7|TRBV6-1
TGTGCCAGCAGGCAAAGGACAGGGGCGCCCCACGAGCAGTACTTC
CASRQRTGAPHEQYF
>NA|few|TRBJ2-7|TRBV6-2/TRBV6-3
TGTGCCAGCAGTTACGAGGGGCGCCTCTACGAGCAGTACTTC
CASSYEGRLYEQYF
>TRBD2|NA|TRBJ2-7|TRBV18
TGTGCCAGCTCACACGAACTAGCGGGGGCCTACGAGCAGTACTTC
CASSHELAGAYEQYF
>TRBD2|many|TRBJ2-7|TRBV24-1
TGTGCCACCAGTGAGGGGACTAGCGGGAGACGCGAGCAGTACTTC
CATSEGTSGRREQYF
>NA|many|TRBJ2-7|TRBV27
TGTGCCAGCAGTCAGAGGGACGGCTACGAGCAGTACTTC
CASSQRDGYEQYF
>NA|few|TRBJ2-5|TRBV19
TGTGCCAGTAGCATCAGCGCTTTTTACGGGACCCAGTACTTC
CASSISAFYGTQYF
>TRBD2|few|TRBJ2-3|TRBV2
TGTGCCAGCAGGAGGGGGACTAGCGGGCCTATCAGCACAGATACGCAGTATTTT
CASRRGTSGPISTDTQYF
>NA|NA|TRBJ1-2|TRBV6-5
TGTGCCAGCAGTTTTAATATTGGGCCGGGAGGCTACACCTTC
CASSFNIGPGGYTF
>NA|many|TRBJ1-1|TRBV6-1
TGTGCCAGCAGTGAAGCCTATAGAGCCACTGAAGCTTTCTTT
CASSEAYRATEAFF
>NA|many|TRBJ2-2|TRBV3-1
TGTGCCAGCAGCCTCGGGGGTGAGGCCGGGGAGCTGTTTTTT
CASSLGGEAGELFF
>TRBD2|many|TRBJ2-7|TRBV20-1
TGCAGTGCTAGAGATCGTAGCGGGAGGGTCGAGCAGTACTTC
CSARDRSGRVEQYF
>TRBD2|NA|TRBJ2-7|TRBV7-9
TGTGCCAGCAGCTGGGCCAGCGGGAGGGCCGGGGTCCACGAGCAGTACTTC
CASSWASGRAGVHEQYF
>NA|few|TRBJ2-7|TRBV15
TGTGCCACCAGCAGAGGGCTAAGTGTCTACGAGCAGTACTTC
CATSRGLSVYEQYF
>TRBD1|many|TRBJ1-1|TRBV18
TGTGCCAGCTCACGCAAGCCAGGGGGGAACACTGAAGCTTTCTTT
CASSRKPGGNTEAFF
>NA|many|TRBJ1-1|TRBV30
TGTGCCTGGTCTTGGGGTGGGCAAGCTGAAGCTTTCTTT
CAWSWGGQAEAFF
>NA|NA|TRBJ2-7|TRBV20-1
TGCAGTGCTAAAAATCCCAGATACATTTACGAGCAGTACTTC
CSAKNPRYIYEQYF
>TRBD1|many|TRBJ1-1|TRBV15
TGTGCCACCAGCCTACGACAGGGAATCACTGAAGCTTTCTTT
CATSLRQGITEAFF
>NA|NA|TRBJ2-5|TRBV9
TGTGCCAGCAGCGCCCAAAGCGGGCCCCCCCAAGAGACCCAGTACTTC
CASSAQSGPPQETQYF
>TRBD2|NA|TRBJ2-7|TRBV14
TGTGCCAGCAGCCGCGATCGTTGGACTAGCGCCCACGAGCAGTACTTC
CASSRDRWTSAHEQYF
>TRBD1|NA|TRBJ2-1|TRBV28
TGTGCCAGCAGTCTAGGGGACAGAGTCCGCGATGAGCAGTTCTTC
CASSLGDRVRDEQFF
>NA|NA|TRBJ1-1|TRBV6-2/TRBV6-3
TGTGCCAGCTGTACCACAGAGAACACTGAAGCTTTCTTT
CASCTTENTEAFF
>NA|few|TRBJ2-7|TRBV5-6
TGTGCCAGCAGCTTGGGGAGTTCGTACTACGAGCAGTACTTC
CASSLGSSYYEQYF
>NA|many|TRBJ2-5|TRBV3-1
TGTGCCAGCAGGAGGGGATTCCAAGAGACCCAGTACTTC
CASRRGFQETQYF
>NA|many|TRBJ1-2|TRBV19
TGTGCCAGTGCCCAGGGGCAGTCGGGCTACACCTTC
CASAQGQSGYTF
>NA|many|TRBJ1-4|TRBV2
TGTGCCAGCAGTGAATGGGCGGGCAATGAAAAACTGTTTTTT
CASSEWAGNEKLFF